Presented here are 5 T cell receptor beta chains from one specimen sequenced in a study of T cells in Graves' hyperthyroidism and ophthalmopathy. Authors of the study amplified TCR beta CDR3 regions from RNA transcripts. The HTBI primer set served for first-round RT-PCR of the TCR CDR3. TCRdb itself ran the multiplex PCR reads through MiXCR, one entry per CDR3 protein. The table records some 490,000 distinct CDR3 sequences, 20% to 25% of them present only once. Sequencing was performed on blood. The receptors originated from a woman aged 70-85 years with Graves' ophthalmopathy.

The chain links TRBV5-5 to TRBJ1-4; D gene uncertain. Trimming left V 4 bases short and J 0 bases short, with 10 bases between. The germline V gene encodes CDR1 SGHKS and CDR2 YYEKEE (reference sequence). The length of the CDR3 is 15 residues. The CDR3 DNA sequence: TGTGCCAGCAGCCGGACTCAAGCAACTAATGAAAAACTGTTTTTT. Residues: CASSRTQATNEKLFF.

This clonotype was counted many times. V usage is TRBV11-2 and J usage is TRBJ2-3, with TRBD1 as a possible D gene (6 bases). Per germline, CDR1 SGHAT and CDR2 FQNNGV. V dropped 7 bases and J dropped 2 bases, with 16 bases sitting between them. The CDR3 runs 15 residues. CDR3 in amino acids: CASIKKTGSTDTQYF. Written as DNA, the CDR3 is TGTGCCAGCATCAAAAAAACAGGGTCCACAGATACGCAGTATTTT.

V usage is TRBV20-1 and J usage is TRBJ1-1, with D uncertain. Germline CDR1 and CDR2: DFQATT and SNEGSKA (reference sequence). This CDR3 comprises 12 residues. Trimming cost V 5 bases and J 0 bases, with 7 bases left between them. CDR3 coding DNA: TGCAGTGCTCCTGATTTGAACACTGAAGCTTTCTTT. It yields the protein CSAPDLNTEAFF.

CDR3 DNA sequence: TGTGCCAGCAGCTCATCGAGGGTCACCGGGGAGCTGTTTTTT. Encoded protein: CASSSSRVTGELFF. This chain connects TRBV9 to TRBJ2-2; a possible D gene is TRBD2 (5 bases). CDR3 length: 14 amino acids. The germline V gene has CDR1 SGDLS and CDR2 YYNGEE. V gave up 4 bases and J gave up 4 bases, with 11 bases separating them.

V gene TRBV2 combines with J gene TRBJ1-2; 9 positions agree with TRBD1. V lost 7 bases to trimming and J lost 8 bases; unmatched junction nucleotides: 5. This CDR3 region has 12 residues. In germline, CDR1 is SNHLY, CDR2 FYNNEI. The CDR3 DNA sequence: TGTGCCAGCAAACAGGGGGCTCACGGCTACACCTTC. Translated: CASKQGAHGYTF.